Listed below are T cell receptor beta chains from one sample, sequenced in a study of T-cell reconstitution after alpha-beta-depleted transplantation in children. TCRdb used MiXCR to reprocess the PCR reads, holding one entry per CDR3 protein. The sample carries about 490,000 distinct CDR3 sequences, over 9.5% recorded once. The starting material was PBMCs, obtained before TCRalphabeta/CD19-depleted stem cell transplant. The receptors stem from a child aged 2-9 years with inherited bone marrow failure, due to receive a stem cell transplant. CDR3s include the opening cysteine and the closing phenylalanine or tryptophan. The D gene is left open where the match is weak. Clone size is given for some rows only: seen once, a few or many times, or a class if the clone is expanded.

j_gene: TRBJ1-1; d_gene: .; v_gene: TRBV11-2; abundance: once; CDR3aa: CASRTANTEAFF; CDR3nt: TGTGCCAGCAGGACAGCGAACACTGAAGCTTTCTTT
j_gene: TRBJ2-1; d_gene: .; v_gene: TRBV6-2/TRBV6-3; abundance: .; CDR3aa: CASNYFNEQFF; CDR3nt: TGTGCCAGCAATTATTTCAATGAGCAGTTCTTC
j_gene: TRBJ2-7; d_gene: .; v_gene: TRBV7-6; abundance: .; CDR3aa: CASTEGGVYEQYF; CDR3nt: TGTGCCAGCACTGAGGGGGGCGTCTACGAGCAGTACTTC
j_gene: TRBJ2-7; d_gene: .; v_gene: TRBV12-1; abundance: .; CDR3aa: CASVPKGEGPIVQQYF; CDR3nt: TGTGCCAGCGTCCCCAAGGGGGAGGGCCCTATTGTACAGCAGTACTTC
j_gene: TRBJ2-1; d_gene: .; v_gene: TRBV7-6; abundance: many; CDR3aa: CASSSRLDNEQFF; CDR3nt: TGTGCCAGCAGCTCAAGACTAGACAATGAGCAGTTCTTC
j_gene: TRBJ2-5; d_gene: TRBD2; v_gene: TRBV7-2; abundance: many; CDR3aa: CASSSLAGGYETQYF; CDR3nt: TGTGCCAGCAGCTCACTAGCGGGAGGGTACGAGACCCAGTACTTC
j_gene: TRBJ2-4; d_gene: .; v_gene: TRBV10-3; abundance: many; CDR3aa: CAISDTTQNIQYF; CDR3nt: TGTGCCATCAGTGATACTACCCAAAACATTCAGTACTTC
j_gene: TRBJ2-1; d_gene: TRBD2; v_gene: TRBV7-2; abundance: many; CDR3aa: CASSPPIAGGEQFF; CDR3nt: TGTGCCAGCAGCCCCCCTATAGCGGGAGGAGAGCAGTTCTTC
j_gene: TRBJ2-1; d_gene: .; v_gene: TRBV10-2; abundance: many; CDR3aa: CASSFTGLGEQFF; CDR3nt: TGCGCCAGCAGTTTTACAGGGTTGGGTGAGCAGTTCTTC
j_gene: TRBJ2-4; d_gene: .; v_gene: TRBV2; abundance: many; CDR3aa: CASSESVVGDIQYF; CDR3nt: TGTGCCAGCAGTGAATCGGTAGTGGGAGACATTCAGTACTTC
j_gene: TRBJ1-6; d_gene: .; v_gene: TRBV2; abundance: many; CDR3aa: CASSGNGNSPLHF; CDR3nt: TGTGCCAGCAGTGGGAATGGGAATTCACCCCTCCACTTT
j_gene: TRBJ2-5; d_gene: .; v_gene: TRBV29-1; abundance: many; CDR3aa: CSVEVDGQEETQYF; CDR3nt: TGCAGCGTTGAAGTGGACGGACAAGAAGAGACCCAGTACTTC
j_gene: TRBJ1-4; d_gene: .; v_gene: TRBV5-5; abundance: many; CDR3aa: CASSRILATNEKLFF; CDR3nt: TGTGCCAGCAGCAGAATCCTTGCAACTAATGAAAAACTGTTTTTT
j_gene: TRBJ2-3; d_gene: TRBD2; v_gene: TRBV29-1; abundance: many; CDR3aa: CSARAGVGADTQYF; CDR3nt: TGCAGCGCAAGAGCGGGAGTGGGGGCAGATACGCAGTATTTT
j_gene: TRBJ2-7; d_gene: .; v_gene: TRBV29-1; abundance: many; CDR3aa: CSVDLWNEQYF; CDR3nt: TGCAGCGTCGATTTGTGGAACGAGCAGTACTTC
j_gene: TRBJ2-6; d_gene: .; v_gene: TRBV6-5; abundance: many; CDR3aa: CASSYTNGANVLTF; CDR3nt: TGTGCCAGCAGTTACACCAATGGGGCCAACGTCCTGACTTTC
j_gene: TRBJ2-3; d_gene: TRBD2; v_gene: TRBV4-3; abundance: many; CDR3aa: CASSQDWTSGQGDTQYF; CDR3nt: TGCGCCAGCAGCCAAGATTGGACTAGCGGCCAGGGGGATACGCAGTATTTT
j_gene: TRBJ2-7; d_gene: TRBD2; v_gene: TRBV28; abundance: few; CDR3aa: CASSYTATSEYEQYF; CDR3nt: TGTGCCAGCAGTTATACCGCGACTAGCGAGTACGAGCAGTACTTC
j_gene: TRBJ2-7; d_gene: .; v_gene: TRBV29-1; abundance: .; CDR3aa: CGVGGLKGSYEQYF; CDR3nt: TGCGGCGTTGGGGGCCTGAAGGGGTCCTACGAGCAGTACTTC
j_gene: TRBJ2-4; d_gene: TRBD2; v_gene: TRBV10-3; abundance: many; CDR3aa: CAISEGTSGDIQYF; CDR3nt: TGTGCCATCAGTGAAGGCACTAGCGGGGACATTCAGTACTTC
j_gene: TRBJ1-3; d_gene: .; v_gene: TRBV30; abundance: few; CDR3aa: CAWRVTSGNTIYF; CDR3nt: TGTGCCTGGAGAGTCACCTCTGGAAACACCATATATTTT
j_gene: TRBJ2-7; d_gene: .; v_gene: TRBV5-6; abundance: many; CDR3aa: CASSLYYEQYF; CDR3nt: TGTGCCAGCAGCCTTTACTACGAGCAGTACTTC
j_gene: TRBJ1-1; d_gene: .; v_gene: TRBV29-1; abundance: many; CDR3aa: CGGIGNTEAFF; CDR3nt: TGCGGTGGGATCGGAAACACTGAAGCTTTCTTT
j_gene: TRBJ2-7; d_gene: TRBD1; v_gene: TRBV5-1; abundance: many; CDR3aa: CASSFGQGFYEQYF; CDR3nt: TGCGCCAGCAGCTTTGGACAGGGTTTCTACGAGCAGTACTTC
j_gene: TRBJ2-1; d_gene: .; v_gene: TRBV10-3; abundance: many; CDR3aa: CAISGGGGNEQFF; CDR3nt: TGTGCCATCAGTGGTGGTGGGGGCAATGAGCAGTTCTTC
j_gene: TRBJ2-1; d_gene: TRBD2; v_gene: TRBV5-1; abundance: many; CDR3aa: CASSLWWEGRDEQFF; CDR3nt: TGCGCCAGCAGCTTGTGGTGGGAGGGCCGGGATGAGCAGTTCTTC
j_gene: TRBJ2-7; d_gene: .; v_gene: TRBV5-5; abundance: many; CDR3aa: CASSWRAVYEQYF; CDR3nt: TGTGCCAGCAGCTGGCGGGCAGTCTACGAGCAGTACTTC
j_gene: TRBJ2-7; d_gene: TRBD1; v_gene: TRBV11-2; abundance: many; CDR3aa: CASRAPGQGTYEQYF; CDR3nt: TGTGCCAGCAGAGCTCCGGGACAGGGGACCTACGAGCAGTACTTC
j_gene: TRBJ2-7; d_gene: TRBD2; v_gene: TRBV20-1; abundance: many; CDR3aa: CSAYTDIAGVYEQYF; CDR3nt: TGCAGTGCTTACACAGACATCGCGGGAGTCTACGAGCAGTACTTC
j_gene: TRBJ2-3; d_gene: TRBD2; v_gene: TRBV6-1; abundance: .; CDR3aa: CASTGTSGRAPDTQYF; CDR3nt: TGTGCCAGTACGGGGACTAGCGGGAGGGCCCCAGATACGCAGTATTTT
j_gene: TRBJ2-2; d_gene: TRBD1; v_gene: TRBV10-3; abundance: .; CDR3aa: CAIRSGTGGDTGELFF; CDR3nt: TGTGCCATCAGATCCGGGACAGGGGGTGACACCGGGGAGCTGTTTTTT
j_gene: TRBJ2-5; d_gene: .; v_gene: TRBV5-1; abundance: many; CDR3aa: CASSLAGFEETQYF; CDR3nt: TGCGCCAGCAGCTTGGCTGGGTTTGAAGAGACCCAGTACTTC
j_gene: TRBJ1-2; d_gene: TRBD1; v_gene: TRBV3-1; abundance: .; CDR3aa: CASSPDRIYGYTF; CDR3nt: TGTGCCAGCAGCCCGGACAGGATATATGGCTACACCTTC
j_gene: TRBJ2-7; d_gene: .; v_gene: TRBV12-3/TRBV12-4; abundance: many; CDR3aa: CASSTQLAQEQYF; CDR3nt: TGTGCCAGCAGTACCCAACTAGCTCAGGAGCAGTACTTC
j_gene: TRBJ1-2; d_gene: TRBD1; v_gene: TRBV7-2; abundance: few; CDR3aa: CASSVPGQGRGYTF; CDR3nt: TGTGCCAGCAGCGTCCCGGGACAGGGGCGTGGCTACACCTTC
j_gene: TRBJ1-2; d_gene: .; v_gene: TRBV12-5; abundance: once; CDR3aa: CASGLVPPDRTYGYTF; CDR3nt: TGTGCTAGTGGTTTGGTACCACCGGACAGAACGTATGGCTACACCTTC
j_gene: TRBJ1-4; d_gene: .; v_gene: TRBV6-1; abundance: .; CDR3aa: CASSGDGGEKLFF; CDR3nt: TGTGCCAGCTCCGGGGATGGGGGCGAAAAACTGTTTTTT
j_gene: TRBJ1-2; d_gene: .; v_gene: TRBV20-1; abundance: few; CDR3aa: CSARDPLANYGYTF; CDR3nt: TGCAGTGCCAGAGACCCCCTCGCTAACTATGGCTACACCTTC
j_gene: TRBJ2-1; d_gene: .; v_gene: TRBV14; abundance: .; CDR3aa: CASSPVGPLPGEQFF; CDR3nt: TGTGCCAGCAGCCCTGTTGGTCCTCTTCCCGGGGAGCAGTTCTTC
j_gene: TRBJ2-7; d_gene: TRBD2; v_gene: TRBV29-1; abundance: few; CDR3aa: CSVGSGVGGVYEQYF; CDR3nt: TGCAGCGTTGGTAGCGGGGTCGGAGGTGTGTACGAGCAGTACTTC
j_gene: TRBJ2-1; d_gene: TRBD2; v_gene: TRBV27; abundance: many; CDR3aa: CASSLWAGGYEQFF; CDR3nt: TGTGCCAGCAGTTTGTGGGCGGGAGGTTATGAGCAGTTCTTC
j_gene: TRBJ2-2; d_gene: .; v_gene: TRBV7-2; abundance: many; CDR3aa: CASSLTGGAGELFF; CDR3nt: TGTGCCAGCAGCTTAACGGGTGGGGCCGGGGAGCTGTTTTTT
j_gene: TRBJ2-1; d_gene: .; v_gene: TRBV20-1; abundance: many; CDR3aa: CSARVRTSSYNEQFF; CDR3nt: TGCAGTGCTAGAGTCCGGACCAGCTCCTACAATGAGCAGTTCTTC
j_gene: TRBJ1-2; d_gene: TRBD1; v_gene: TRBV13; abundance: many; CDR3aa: CASRIRGSAGYTF; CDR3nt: TGTGCCAGCAGGATCAGGGGGTCGGCTGGCTACACCTTC
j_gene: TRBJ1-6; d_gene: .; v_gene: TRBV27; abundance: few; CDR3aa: CASSGIGYSPLHF; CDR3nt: TGTGCCAGCAGTGGCATTGGGTATTCACCCCTCCACTTT
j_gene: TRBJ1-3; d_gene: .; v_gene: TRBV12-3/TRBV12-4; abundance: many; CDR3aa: CASSIEMYRNTIYF; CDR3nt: TGTGCCAGCAGCATAGAGATGTATCGGAACACCATATATTTT
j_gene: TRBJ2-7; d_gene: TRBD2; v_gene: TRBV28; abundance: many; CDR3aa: CASFPSGGDEQYF; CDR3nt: TGTGCCAGTTTTCCTAGCGGGGGAGACGAGCAGTACTTC
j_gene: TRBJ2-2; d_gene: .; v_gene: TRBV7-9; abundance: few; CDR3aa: CASSPPQRRPNTGELFF; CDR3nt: TGTGCCAGCAGCCCCCCTCAAAGGCGACCGAACACCGGGGAGCTGTTTTTT
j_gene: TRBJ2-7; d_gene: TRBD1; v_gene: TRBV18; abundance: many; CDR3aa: CASSPTGTGDIYEQYF; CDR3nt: TGTGCCAGCTCACCTACCGGGACAGGGGATATCTACGAGCAGTACTTC
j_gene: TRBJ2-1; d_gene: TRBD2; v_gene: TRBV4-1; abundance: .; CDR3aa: CASSPILAGTRNEQFF; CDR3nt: TGCGCCAGCAGCCCAATACTAGCGGGGACTCGCAATGAGCAGTTCTTC
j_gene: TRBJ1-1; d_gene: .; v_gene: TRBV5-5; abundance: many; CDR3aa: CASSLGAPEAFF; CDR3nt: TGTGCCAGCAGCTTAGGGGCGCCTGAAGCTTTCTTT
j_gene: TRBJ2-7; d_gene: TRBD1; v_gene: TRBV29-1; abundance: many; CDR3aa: CSVQSRGTGGAGQYF; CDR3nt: TGCAGCGTCCAATCTAGGGGGACAGGGGGCGCGGGGCAGTACTTC
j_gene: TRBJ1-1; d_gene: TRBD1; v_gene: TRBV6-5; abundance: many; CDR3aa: CASSYLGQGAAEAFF; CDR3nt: TGTGCCAGCAGTTACCTGGGACAGGGGGCTGCTGAAGCTTTCTTT
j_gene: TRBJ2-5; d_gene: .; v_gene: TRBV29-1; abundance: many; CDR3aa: CSVQGWRELETQYF; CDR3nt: TGCAGCGTTCAGGGGTGGCGGGAGCTGGAGACCCAGTACTTC